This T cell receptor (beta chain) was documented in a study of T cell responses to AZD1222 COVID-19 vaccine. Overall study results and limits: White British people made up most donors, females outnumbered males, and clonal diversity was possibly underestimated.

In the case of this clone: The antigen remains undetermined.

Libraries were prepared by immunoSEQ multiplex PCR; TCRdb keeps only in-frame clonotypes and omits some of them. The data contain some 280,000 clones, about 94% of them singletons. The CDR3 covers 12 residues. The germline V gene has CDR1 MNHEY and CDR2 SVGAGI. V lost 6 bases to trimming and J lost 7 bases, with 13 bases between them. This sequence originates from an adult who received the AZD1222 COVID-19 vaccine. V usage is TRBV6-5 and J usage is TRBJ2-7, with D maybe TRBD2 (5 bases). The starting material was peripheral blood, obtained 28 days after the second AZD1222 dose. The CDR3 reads CASRDTRGEQYF. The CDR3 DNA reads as TGTGCCAGCAGAGACACACGCGGGGAGCAGTACTTC.